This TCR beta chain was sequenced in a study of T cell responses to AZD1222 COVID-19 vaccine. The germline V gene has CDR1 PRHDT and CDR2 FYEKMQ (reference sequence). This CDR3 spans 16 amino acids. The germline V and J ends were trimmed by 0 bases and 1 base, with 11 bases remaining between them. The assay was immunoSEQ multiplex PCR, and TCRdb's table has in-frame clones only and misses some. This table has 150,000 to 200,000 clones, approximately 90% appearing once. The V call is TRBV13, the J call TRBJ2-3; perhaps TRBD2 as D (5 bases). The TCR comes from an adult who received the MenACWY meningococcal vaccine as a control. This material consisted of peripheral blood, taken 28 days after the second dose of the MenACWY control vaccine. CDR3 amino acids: CASSLGRALGTDTQYF. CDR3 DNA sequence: TGTGCCAGCAGCTTAGGGCGGGCCCTCGGCACAGATACGCAGTATTTT.